This TCR beta chain was found in a study of blood T cell repertoires in COVID-19. Study-wide context: COVID-19 samples from acute and convalescent phases originated in the United States, Italy and Spain. Nucleic acid was either cDNA or gDNA, and it came from T cells, B-cell-depleted T cells, or PBMCs.

In the original workflow: Using reference gene primer amplification, nucleated cell counts were estimated. Sequencing used immunoSEQ multiplex PCR; TCRdb keeps in-frame clones, though not all of them. For V, J and clone size, that table is used; D and trimming come from the DNA. This sample has 55,000 to 80,000 clones; approximately 86% occur once, and the top ten carry roughly an eighth. Trimming took off 5 bases at V and 0 bases at J, with 12 bases between the two ends. Germline CDR1 SGDLS, CDR2 YYNGEE. This CDR3 comprises 15 residues. The chain links TRBV9 to TRBJ2-1; D perhaps matches TRBD2 (5 bases). The sample comprised peripheral blood. The TCR comes from a human donor in a cohort sampled during active COVID-19. This CDR3 reads CASRSSGSSYNEQFF. CDR3 DNA sequence: TGTGCCAGCAGGTCCTCGGGGTCCTCCTACAATGAGCAGTTCTTC.